This T cell receptor beta chain was identified during a study of cytomegalovirus exposure and HLA in healthy donors. Study conclusions and caveats: Certain sequence variants were highly shared and formed a cluster, and this cluster was likely a sequencing artifact.

In the case of this clone: The antigen remains unidentified.

The PCR was carried out with 60 Vbeta primers and 13 Jbeta primers. Some clones are missing from TCRdb's copy, which holds only in-frame ones; the method was immunoSEQ multiplex PCR. The sample records about 160,000 clones, under 80% being singletons. Germline CDR1 and CDR2: MGHRA and YSYEKL. The J segment lost 10 bases and the V segment lost 6 bases, leaving 4 bases of the junction unmatched. The CDR3 sequence is 12 residues long. The rearrangement joins TRBV4-1 to TRBJ2-1, with 9 bases aligning to TRBD2. Input material: PBMCs. The source of this sequence is a middle-aged man in good health and CMV-seronegative. This CDR3 is CASRPLAGEQFF. DNA for the CDR3: TGCGCCAGCAGGCCTCTAGCGGGGGAGCAGTTCTTC.